This TCR beta chain comes out of a study of control samples from healthy donors and cancer patients. The protocol was immunoSEQ multiplex PCR, while the TCRdb copy is restricted to in-frame clones and leaves out a portion. The data contain 120,000 to 150,000 clones, approximately 93% of them seen just once; the ten biggest clones take up about 5.8%. V gave up 0 bases and J gave up 2 bases, with 5 bases separating them. The CDR3 runs to 15 residues. Looked up from germline, CDR1 is SEHNR and CDR2 is FQNEAQ (reference sequence). This clone is categorized as medium-sized. The rearrangement links TRBV7-9 to TRBJ2-6; D may be TRBD2 (5 bases). The receptor was isolated from a man aged 18 to 35 in good health. Input material: blood. For the CDR3, the DNA is TGTGCCAGCAGCTTAGCCGGGGCTGGGGCCAACGTCCTGACTTTC. Amino acids: CASSLAGAGANVLTF. The entire variable domain, with the rest obtained from reference TRBV7-9 and TRBJ2-6, is as follows: DTGVSQNPRHKITKRGQNVTFRCDPISEHNRLYWYRQTLGQGPEFLTYFQNEAQLEKSRLLSDRFSAERPKGSFSTLEIQRTEQGDSAMYLCASSLAGAGANVLTFGAGSRLTVL.